This T cell receptor beta chain was recorded in a study of CD8+CD57+ T cells in acquired aplastic anemia. The study profiled TCR beta VDJ and CDR3 using genomic DNA as template. One entry per CDR3 protein results from TCRdb running MiXCR on the reads. The sample comprises around 190,000 distinct CDR3 sequences, about 50% of which are singletons, and 10% to 15% rests with the top ten. The CDR3 loop spans 16 amino acids. Germline V gene data show CDR1 as SGHTA and CDR2 as FQGTGA. The V end lost 2 bases, the J end lost 7 bases, and 19 bases lay between the germline ends. Previously, flow cytometry had revealed CD8+CD57+ cell expansion in the patients chosen for sequencing.

The TCR originated in a human donor with aplastic anemia. The specimen sequenced was sorted CD4+, CD8+, or CD8+CD57+ T cells (not recorded which) from PBMCs. V is TRBV7-3 and J is TRBJ2-3; D not certain. CDR3 sequence: CASSLSQATGTNTQYF. CDR3 bases: TGTGCCAGCAGCTTATCCCAGGCTACCGGCACGAATACGCAGTATTTT.